This entry lists 7 T cell receptor beta chains sequenced from one sample in a study of blood T cell repertoires in COVID-19. Libraries were prepared by immunoSEQ multiplex PCR; TCRdb keeps only in-frame clonotypes and omits some of them. The sample has roughly 290,000 clones; about 90% are singletons. The sequenced material came from peripheral blood. The origin of the receptors is a young woman who had recovered from COVID-19.

The J gene is TRBJ2-2, the V gene TRBV6-5, with D uncertain. The CDR3 loop spans 14 amino acids. V lost 7 bases and J 6 bases, leaving 15 bases between the germline ends. The germline gives CDR1 MNHEY, CDR2 SVGAGI. In DNA form, the CDR3 reads TGTGCCAGCATCACTAAAGCAGCCCCCGGGGAGCTGTTTTTT. It translates to CASITKAAPGELFF.

The V gene is TRBV11-2, the J gene TRBJ2-7, with 9 bases matching TRBD1. Germline trimming cut 6 bases from V and 4 bases from J; bases unmatched to any gene: 7. In germline, CDR1 is SGHAT, CDR2 FQNNGV. The CDR3 consists of 14 residues. CDR3 coding DNA: TGTGCCAGCAGTACCGGGACAGGGCGGTACGAGCAGTACTTC. This sequence encodes CASSTGTGRYEQYF.

With respect to this clone: In the same sample, other DNA sequences code for this CDR3. The chain uses TRBV27 and TRBJ1-1, with D uncertain. Germline V gene sequence: CDR1 MNHEY, CDR2 SMNVEV (reference sequence). Trimming took 4 bases from V and 0 from J, leaving 9 bases between them. The CDR3 runs to 14 residues. The CDR3 nucleotides read TGTGCCAGCAGTTCTGGGCACTTGAACACTGAAGCTTTCTTT. This sequence encodes CASSSGHLNTEAFF.

This chain connects TRBV11-3 to TRBJ2-1; 8 bases are shared with TRBD2. Germline trimming cut 3 bases from V and 2 bases from J; bases unmatched to any gene: 3. The CDR3 sequence is 15 residues long. Germline V gene sequence: CDR1 SGHNT, CDR2 YENEEA. CDR3 nucleotides: TGTGCCAGCAGCTTCCGGGGGGGCCCCTACAATGAGCAGTTCTTC. Translating gives CASSFRGGPYNEQFF.

The rearrangement joins TRBV27 to TRBJ1-5, with D perhaps TRBD1 (6 bases). The CDR3 covers 16 residues. The V end was cut by 3 bases, the J end by 2 bases, with 14 bases between. Germline V gene data show CDR1 as MNHEY and CDR2 as SMNVEV (reference sequence). The chain's CDR3 is CASSFMGAGGNQPQHF. CDR3 sequence (DNA): TGTGCCAGCAGTTTCATGGGGGCAGGTGGCAATCAGCCCCAGCATTTT.

V gene TRBV13 combines with J gene TRBJ2-1; perhaps TRBD1 as D (7 bases). CDR3 length equals 14 residues. CDR1 is PRHDT and CDR2 is FYEKMQ in the germline V gene (reference sequence). V was cut by 5 bases and J by 7 bases, with 15 bases left in between. CDR3 coding DNA: TGTGCCAGCAGCCCCGAGGGGGCGGGAAATGAGCAGTTCTTC. Its protein is CASSPEGAGNEQFF.

Only one count was recorded for this clone. This chain links TRBV29-1 with TRBJ1-1; possible D gene TRBD1, 5 bases. With 7 bases removed from V and 12 bases from J, the gap between germline ends came to 18 bases. The CDR3 runs 11 residues. Germline CDR1 and CDR2: SQVTM and ANQGSEA. CDR3 coding DNA: TGCAGCGGACGCAGGGTTGTAGGTACTTTCTTT. It encodes CSGRRVVGTFF.